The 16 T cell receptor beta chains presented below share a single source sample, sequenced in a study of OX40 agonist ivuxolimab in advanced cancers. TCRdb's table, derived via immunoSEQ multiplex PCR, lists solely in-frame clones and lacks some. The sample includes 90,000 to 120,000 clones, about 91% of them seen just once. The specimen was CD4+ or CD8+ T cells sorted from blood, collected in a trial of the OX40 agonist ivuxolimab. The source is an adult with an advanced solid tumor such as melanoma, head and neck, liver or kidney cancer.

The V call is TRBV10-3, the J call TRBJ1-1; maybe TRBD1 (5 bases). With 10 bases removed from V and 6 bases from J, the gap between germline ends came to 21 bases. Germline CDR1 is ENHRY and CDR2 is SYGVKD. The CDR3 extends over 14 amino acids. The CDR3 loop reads CATISPGLPSEAFF. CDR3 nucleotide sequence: TGTGCCACCATTAGTCCGGGACTTCCCTCTGAAGCTTTCTTT.

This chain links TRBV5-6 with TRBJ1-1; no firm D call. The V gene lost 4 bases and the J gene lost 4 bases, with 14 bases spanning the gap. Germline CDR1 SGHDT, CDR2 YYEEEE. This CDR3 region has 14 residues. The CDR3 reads CASSQIQSFTEAFF. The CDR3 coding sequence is TGTGCCAGCAGCCAGATACAGAGCTTCACTGAAGCTTTCTTT.

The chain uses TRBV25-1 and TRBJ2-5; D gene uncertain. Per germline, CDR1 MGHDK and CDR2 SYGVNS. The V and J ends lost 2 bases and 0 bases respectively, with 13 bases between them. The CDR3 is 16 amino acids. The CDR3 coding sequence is TGTGCCAGCAGTGAAGGCCAGGCGGCGTACCAAGAGACCCAGTACTTC. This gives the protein CASSEGQAAYQETQYF.

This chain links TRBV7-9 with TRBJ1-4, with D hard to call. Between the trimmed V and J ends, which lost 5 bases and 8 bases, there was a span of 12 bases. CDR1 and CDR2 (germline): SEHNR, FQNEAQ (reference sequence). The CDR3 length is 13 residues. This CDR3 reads CASSRRIDEKLFF. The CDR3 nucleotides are TGTGCCAGCAGCCGCCGCATCGACGAAAAACTGTTTTTT.

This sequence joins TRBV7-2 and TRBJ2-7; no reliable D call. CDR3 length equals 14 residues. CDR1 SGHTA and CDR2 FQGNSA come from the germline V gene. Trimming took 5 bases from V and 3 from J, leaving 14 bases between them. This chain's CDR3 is CASSPSLTNYEQYF. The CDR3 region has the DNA TGTGCCAGCAGCCCTTCTTTGACCAACTACGAGCAGTACTTC. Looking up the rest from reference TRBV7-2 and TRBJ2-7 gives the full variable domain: GAGVSQSPSNKVTEKGKDVELRCDPISGHTALYWYRQSLGQGLEFLIYFQGNSAPDKSGLPSDRFSAERTGGSVSTLTIQRTQQEDSAVYLCASSPSLTNYEQYFGPGTRLTVT.

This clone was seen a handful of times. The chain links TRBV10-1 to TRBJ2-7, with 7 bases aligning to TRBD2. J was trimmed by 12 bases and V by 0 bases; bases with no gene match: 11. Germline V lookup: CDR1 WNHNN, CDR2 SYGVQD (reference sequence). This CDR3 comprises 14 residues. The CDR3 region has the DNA TGCGCCAGCAGTGAGTCGACTCGTCTCAGCGGGGTGTACTTC. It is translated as CASSESTRLSGVYF.

The chain's CDR3 is CASSRVTGSGTEAFF. DNA for the CDR3: TGCGCCAGCAGCCGGGTAACAGGGTCAGGTACTGAAGCTTTCTTT. This chain uses TRBV4-3 with TRBJ1-1, with a possible D match to TRBD1 (6 bases). Germline V gene data show CDR1 as LGHNA and CDR2 as YSLEER. Trimming removed 4 bases at V and 5 bases at J, with 17 bases between. The CDR3 spans 15 residues.

CDR3 residues: CASRWEAGELFF. The CDR3 coding sequence is TGTGCCAGCAGATGGGAGGCCGGGGAGCTGTTTTTT. This chain connects TRBV6-6 to TRBJ2-2; D is perhaps TRBD2 (6 bases). Germline-derived CDR1 and CDR2 are MNHNY and SVGAGI (reference sequence). Trimming removed 6 bases from V and 6 bases from J, with 8 bases in between. The CDR3 extends over 12 amino acids.

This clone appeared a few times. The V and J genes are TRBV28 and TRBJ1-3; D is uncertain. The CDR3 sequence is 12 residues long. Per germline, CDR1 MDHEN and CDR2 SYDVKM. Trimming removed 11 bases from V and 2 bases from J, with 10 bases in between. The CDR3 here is CASSVPGNTIYF. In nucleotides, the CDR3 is TGTGCCTCCAGTGTACCTGGAAACACCATATATTTT.

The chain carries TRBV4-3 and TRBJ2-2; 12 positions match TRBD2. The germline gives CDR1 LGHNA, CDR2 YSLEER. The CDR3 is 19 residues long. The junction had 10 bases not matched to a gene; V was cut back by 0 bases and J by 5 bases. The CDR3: CASSQEKTSGGLGTGELFF. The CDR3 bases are TGCGCCAGCAGCCAAGAGAAGACTAGCGGGGGCTTAGGAACCGGGGAGCTGTTTTTT.

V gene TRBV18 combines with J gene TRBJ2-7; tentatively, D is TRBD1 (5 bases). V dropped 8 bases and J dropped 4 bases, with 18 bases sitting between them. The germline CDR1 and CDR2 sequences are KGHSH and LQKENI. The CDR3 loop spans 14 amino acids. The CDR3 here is CASRNGRTSYEQYF. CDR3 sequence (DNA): TGTGCCAGCCGAAATGGCCGGACATCTTACGAGCAGTACTTC.

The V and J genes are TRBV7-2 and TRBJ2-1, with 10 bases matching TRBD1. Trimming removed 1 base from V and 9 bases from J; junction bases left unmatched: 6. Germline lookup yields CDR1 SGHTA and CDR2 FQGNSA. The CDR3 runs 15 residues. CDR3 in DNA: TGTGCCAGCAGCTTAGGACAGGGGGCGATTTTTGAGCAGTTCTTC. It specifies CASSLGQGAIFEQFF.

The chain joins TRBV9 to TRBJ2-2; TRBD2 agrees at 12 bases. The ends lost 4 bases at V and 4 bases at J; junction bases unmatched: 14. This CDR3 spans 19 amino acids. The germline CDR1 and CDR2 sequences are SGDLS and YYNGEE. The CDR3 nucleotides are TGTGCCAGCAGCCTCGGGACTAGCGGGCGTGGGGGGGTCACCGGGGAGCTGTTTTTT. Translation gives CASSLGTSGRGGVTGELFF.

Here the CDR3 DNA reads TGTGCCTGGAGTGTAAGCGGCCCTGGGGGCTACACCTTC. Translating it yields CAWSVSGPGGYTF. This sequence joins TRBV30 and TRBJ1-2; no definite D call. Germline CDR1 is GTSNPN and CDR2 is SVGIG (reference sequence). The CDR3 has 13 amino acids. Trimming stripped 0 bases from V and 8 bases from J, with 13 bases between.

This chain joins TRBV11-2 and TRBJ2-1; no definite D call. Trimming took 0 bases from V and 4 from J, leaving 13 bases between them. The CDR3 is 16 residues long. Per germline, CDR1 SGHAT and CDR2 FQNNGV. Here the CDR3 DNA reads TGTGCCAGCAGCTTAGATATTCAGGCGGTATACAATGAGCAGTTCTTC. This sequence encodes CASSLDIQAVYNEQFF.

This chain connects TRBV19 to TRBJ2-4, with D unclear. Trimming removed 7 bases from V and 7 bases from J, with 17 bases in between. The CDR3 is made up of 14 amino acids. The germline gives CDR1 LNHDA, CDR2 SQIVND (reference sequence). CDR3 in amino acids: CASNGYEQMNIQYF. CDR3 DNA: TGTGCCAGTAATGGGTATGAACAGATGAACATTCAGTACTTC.